These 21 T cell receptor beta chains share one sample of origin, sequenced in a study of T-cell reconstitution after alpha-beta-depleted transplantation in children. The authors prepared the TCRbeta library with unique molecular identifiers. TCRdb redid the calling of the PCR reads with MiXCR, one entry per CDR3 protein. The data show approximately 85,000 distinct CDR3 sequences, less than 15% seen once. Sequenced material: PBMCs, mostly from graft donor cells, taken 180 days after TCRalphabeta/CD19-depleted stem cell transplant. All receptors derive from a male patient aged 2 to 9 who had a stem cell transplant for acute lymphoblastic leukemia, so the T cells may come from the graft donor.

The V call is TRBV4-2, the J call TRBJ2-2, with TRBD2 matching over 14 bases. Trimming at V came to 6 bases and at J to 5 bases, leaving 8 bases not matched to a gene. The CDR3 spans 17 residues. Germline values: CDR1 LGHNA, CDR2 YNFKEQ. The CDR3 is CASRRLAGGLRTGELFF. The CDR3 DNA follows: TGTGCCAGCAGACGACTAGCGGGAGGGCTACGGACCGGGGAGCTGTTTTTT.

This clonotype was seen just once. The chain has TRBV12-3 or TRBV12-4 and TRBJ2-3, with TRBD1 matching over 8 bases. CDR3 length equals 15 residues. J was trimmed by 3 bases and V by 5 bases; bases with no gene match: 7. The CDR3 sequence is CASSPQGVNTDTQYF. DNA of the CDR3: TGTGCCAGCAGTCCACAGGGGGTTAATACAGATACGCAGTATTTT.

This chain connects TRBV4-3 to TRBJ1-1, with D unclear. Trimming pared 1 base from V and 7 bases from J, leaving 10 bases between. Germline CDR1 reads LGHNA; CDR2 reads YSLEER. The length of the CDR3 is 13 residues. The CDR3 spells CASSQVGRGEAFF. Here the CDR3 DNA reads TGCGCCAGCAGCCAAGTCGGGCGGGGTGAAGCTTTCTTT.

This rearrangement joins TRBV20-1 to TRBJ1-1; 12 bases align to TRBD1. Trimming at V came to 1 base and at J to 11 bases, leaving 17 bases not matched to a gene. There are 17 residues in the CDR3. Germline CDR1 reads DFQATT; CDR2 reads SNEGSKA (reference sequence). The CDR3 DNA is TGCAGTGCTAGAGGCATTACGGGACAGGGGGCGAGAGGATCCGCTTTCTTT. This encodes CSARGITGQGARGSAFF.

This clonotype came up a few times. J is TRBJ2-2 and V is TRBV7-8; TRBD2 agrees at 10 bases. This CDR3 is 16 amino acids long. Germline values: CDR1 SGHVS, CDR2 FQNEAQ. V trimming: 5 bases; J trimming: 0 bases; junction bases outside the gene matches: 3. In DNA, the CDR3 is TGTGCCAGCAGCCACGGACTAGCGGCGAACACCGGGGAGCTGTTTTTT. Protein product: CASSHGLAANTGELFF.

There are a few counts of this clonotype. For the CDR3, the DNA is TGTGCCAGCAGCTTAGGGCCAGGGATCGGTGGCTACACCTTC. Protein sequence: CASSLGPGIGGYTF. The rearrangement links TRBV7-2 to TRBJ1-2, with a tentative D call TRBD1 (5 bases). With 1 base removed from V and 7 bases from J, the gap between germline ends came to 13 bases. Germline V gene sequence: CDR1 SGHTA, CDR2 FQGNSA. The CDR3 runs 14 residues.

This clonotype has only a few counts. J is TRBJ1-2 and V is TRBV20-1; maybe TRBD1 (5 bases). V shed 6 bases and J shed 5 bases, with 16 bases lying between them. CDR1 is DFQATT and CDR2 is SNEGSKA in the germline V gene (reference sequence). This CDR3 has 13 amino acids. DNA of the CDR3: TGCAGTGCGGGTGGACATGGAAGTTATGGCTACACCTTC. Protein: CSAGGHGSYGYTF.

The chain recombines TRBV10-3 with TRBJ2-1; 7 nucleotides agree with TRBD2. V was clipped by 6 bases and J by 5 bases; unmatched bases: 4. The CDR3 consists of 13 residues. From germline, CDR1 is ENHRY and CDR2 SYGVKD. Here the CDR3 DNA reads TGTGCCATCAGCCGGGGGGTCCACAATGAGCAGTTCTTC. Residues: CAISRGVHNEQFF.

This clonotype was seen a few times. The chain combines TRBV7-9 with TRBJ2-3, with 7 positions matching TRBD1. Germline assignment: CDR1 SEHNR and CDR2 FQNEAQ (reference sequence). This CDR3 region has 13 residues. Trimming removed 8 bases from V and 0 bases from J; junction bases left unmatched: 2. CDR3: CASLGQSTDTQYF. CDR3 bases: TGTGCCAGCTTGGGACAGAGCACAGATACGCAGTATTTT.

V and J are TRBV7-2 and TRBJ1-2; D gene ambiguous. CDR3 length equals 15 residues. Looked up from germline, CDR1 is SGHTA and CDR2 is FQGNSA. With 2 bases removed from V and 4 bases from J, the gap between germline ends came to 14 bases. The chain's CDR3 is CASSLPPQFLYGYTF. In nucleotides, the CDR3 is TGTGCCAGCAGCTTACCCCCGCAGTTCCTCTATGGCTACACCTTC.

This clonotype was seen repeatedly, ten times or more. The chain has TRBV28 and TRBJ2-5; 8 bases agree with TRBD1. J lost 6 bases, V lost 3 bases, and 12 bases had no gene match. Germline V gene lookup returns CDR1 MDHEN and CDR2 SYDVKM. This CDR3 spans 16 amino acids. CDR3 DNA: TGTGCCAGCAGTTTTCTTACTGGACAGGGACCGAAGACCCAGTACTTC. It translates to CASSFLTGQGPKTQYF.

CDR3 DNA sequence: TGTGCCAGCAGTGAAAGCGTCCGGGGCACAGATACGCAGTATTTT. Protein product: CASSESVRGTDTQYF. The chain recombines TRBV6-1 with TRBJ2-3; D gene ambiguous. This CDR3 contains 15 residues. Germline V lookup: CDR1 MNHNS, CDR2 SASEGT. Trimming left V 2 bases short and J 1 base short, with 10 bases between.

The sample holds many counts of this clonotype. The chain combines TRBV5-1 with TRBJ2-7; either TRBD1 or TRBD2 may supply D (6 bases each). V gave up 3 bases and J gave up 0 bases, with 10 bases separating them. Germline CDR1 reads SGHRS; CDR2 reads YFSETQ. This CDR3 spans 14 amino acids. The CDR3 spells CASSWRGSSYEQYF. The CDR3 nucleotides are TGCGCCAGCAGCTGGAGGGGGAGCTCCTACGAGCAGTACTTC.

The sample holds many counts of this clonotype. The chain joins TRBV7-3 to TRBJ1-1, with D unclear. The CDR3 has 12 amino acids. From germline, CDR1 is SGHTA and CDR2 FQGTGA. The germline V and J ends were trimmed by 6 bases and 1 base, with 6 bases remaining between them. This chain's CDR3 is CASSSPNTEAFF. DNA of the CDR3: TGTGCCAGCAGTTCTCCGAACACTGAAGCTTTCTTT.

V is TRBV20-1 and J is TRBJ2-1, with a tentative D call TRBD1 (6 bases). CDR3 length: 15 amino acids. V was clipped by 6 bases and J by 0 bases, with 15 bases between them. The germline CDR1 and CDR2 sequences are DFQATT and SNEGSKA (reference sequence). CDR3 in amino acids: CSAGKDSFSYNEQFF. The CDR3 DNA reads as TGCAGTGCCGGGAAGGACAGCTTCTCCTACAATGAGCAGTTCTTC.

This clonotype showed up just a few times. The chain uses TRBV18 and TRBJ2-7, with D perhaps TRBD2 (5 bases). V was trimmed by 5 bases and J by 3 bases, leaving 14 bases between them. The length of the CDR3 is 14 residues. Germline V lookup: CDR1 KGHSH, CDR2 LQKENI. The CDR3 DNA follows: TGTGCCAGCTCATCCCGGGATCCAGTCTACGAGCAGTACTTC. Protein: CASSSRDPVYEQYF. The whole variable domain, filled in from reference TRBV18 and TRBJ2-7, reads NAGVMQNPRHLVRRRGQEARLRCSPMKGHSHVYWYRQLPEEGLKFMVYLQKENIIDESGMPKERFSAEFPKEGPSILRIQQVVRGDSAAYFCASSSRDPVYEQYFGPGTRLTVT.

The chain uses TRBV28 and TRBJ1-3; TRBD1 is a possible D gene (6 bases). Per the germline V gene, CDR1 is MDHEN and CDR2 is SYDVKM. V gave up 2 bases and J gave up 4 bases, with 9 bases separating them. The CDR3 length is 14 residues. CDR3 DNA: TGTGCCAGCAGTTTAGGACAGCGGGGAAACACCATATATTTT. Protein product: CASSLGQRGNTIYF. Full variable domain (missing parts from reference TRBV28 and TRBJ1-3): DVKVTQSSRYLVKRTGEKVFLECVQDMDHENMFWYRQDPGLGLRLIYFSYDVKMKEKGDIPEGYSVSREKKERFSLILESASTNQTSMYLCASSLGQRGNTIYFGEGSWLTVV.

This clonotype was counted between two and nine times. V usage is TRBV29-1 and J usage is TRBJ2-7; D is unclear. Trimming shortened V by 4 bases and J by 2 bases, and 12 bases separated the two germline ends. CDR3 length equals 13 residues. In germline, CDR1 is SQVTM, CDR2 ANQGSEA. For the CDR3, the DNA is TGCAGCGTTGCTGGCGCGGCTCCCTACGAGCAGTACTTC. Its protein is CSVAGAAPYEQYF.

The genes are TRBV7-8 and TRBJ2-1; D not resolved. Germline V lookup: CDR1 SGHVS, CDR2 FQNEAQ. The CDR3 totals 13 residues. Trimming pared 1 base from V and 6 bases from J, leaving 7 bases between. The CDR3 here is CASSLGPVNEQFF. The CDR3 coding sequence is TGTGCCAGCAGCTTAGGGCCAGTCAATGAGCAGTTCTTC.

This chain connects TRBV7-2 to TRBJ1-1; no clear D gene. This CDR3 has 15 amino acids. Trimming took 3 bases from V and 3 from J, leaving 14 bases between them. CDR1 SGHTA and CDR2 FQGNSA come from the germline V gene. CDR3 coding DNA: TGTGCCAGCAGCTTTGACCTGGCGGCGTACACTGAAGCTTTCTTT. As protein: CASSFDLAAYTEAFF.

This clonotype has a handful of counts. This chain joins TRBV6-5 and TRBJ1-2; D possibly corresponds to TRBD1 (6 bases). With 1 base removed from V and 8 bases from J, the gap between germline ends came to 20 bases. Per the germline V gene, CDR1 is MNHEY and CDR2 is SVGAGI. This CDR3 is 16 amino acids long. CDR3 bases: TGTGCCAGCAGTTACTTCGCCCCCGGACAGACGCGGGGCTACACCTTC. Protein product: CASSYFAPGQTRGYTF.